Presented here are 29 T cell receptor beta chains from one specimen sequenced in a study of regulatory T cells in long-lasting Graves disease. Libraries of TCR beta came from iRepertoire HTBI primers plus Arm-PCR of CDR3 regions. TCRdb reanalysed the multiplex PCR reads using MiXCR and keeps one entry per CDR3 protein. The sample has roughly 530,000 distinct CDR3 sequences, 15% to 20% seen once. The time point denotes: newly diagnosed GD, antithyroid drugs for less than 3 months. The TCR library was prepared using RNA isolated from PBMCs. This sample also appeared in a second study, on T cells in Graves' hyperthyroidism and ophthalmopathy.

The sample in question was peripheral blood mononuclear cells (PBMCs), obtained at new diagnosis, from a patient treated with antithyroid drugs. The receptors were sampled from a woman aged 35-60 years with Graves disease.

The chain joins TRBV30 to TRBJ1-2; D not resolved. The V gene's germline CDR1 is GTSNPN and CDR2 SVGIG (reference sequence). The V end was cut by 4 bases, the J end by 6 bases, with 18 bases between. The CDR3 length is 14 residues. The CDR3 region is CAWISAGVRDGYTF. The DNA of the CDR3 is TGTGCCTGGATTTCGGCTGGAGTGAGGGATGGCTACACCTTC.

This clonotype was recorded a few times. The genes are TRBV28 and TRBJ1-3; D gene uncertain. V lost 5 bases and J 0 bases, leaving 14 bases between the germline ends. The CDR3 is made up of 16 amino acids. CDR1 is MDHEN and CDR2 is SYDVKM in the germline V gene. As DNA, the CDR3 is TGTGCCAGCAGTCCCGGAGGCCTCAGCTCTGGAAACACCATATATTTT. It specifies CASSPGGLSSGNTIYF.

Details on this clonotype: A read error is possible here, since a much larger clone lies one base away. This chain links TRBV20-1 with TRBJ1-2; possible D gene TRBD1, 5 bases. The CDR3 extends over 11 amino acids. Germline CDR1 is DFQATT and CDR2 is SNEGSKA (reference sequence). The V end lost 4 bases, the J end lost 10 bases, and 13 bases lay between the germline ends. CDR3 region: CSANRQGDYTF. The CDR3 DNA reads TGCAGTGCTAACCGGCAGGGAGACTACACCTTC.

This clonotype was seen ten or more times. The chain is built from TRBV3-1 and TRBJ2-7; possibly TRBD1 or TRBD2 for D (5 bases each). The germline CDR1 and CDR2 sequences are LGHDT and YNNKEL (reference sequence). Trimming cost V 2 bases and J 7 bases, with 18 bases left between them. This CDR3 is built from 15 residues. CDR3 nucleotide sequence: TGTGCCAGCAGCCAATTCGGGGCCACCCTAGGGGAGCAGTACTTC. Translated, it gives CASSQFGATLGEQYF.

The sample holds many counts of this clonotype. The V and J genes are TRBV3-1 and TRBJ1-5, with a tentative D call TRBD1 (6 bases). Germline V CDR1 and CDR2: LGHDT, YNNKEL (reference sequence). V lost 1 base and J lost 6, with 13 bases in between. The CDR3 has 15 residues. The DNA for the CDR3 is TGTGCCAGCAGCCAAGGCGGCAGGGGAGGTCAGCCCCAGCATTTT. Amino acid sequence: CASSQGGRGGQPQHF. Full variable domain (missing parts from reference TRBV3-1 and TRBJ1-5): DTAVSQTPKYLVTQMGNDKSIKCEQNLGHDTMYWYKQDSKKFLKIMFSYNNKELIINETVPNRFSPKSPDKAHLNLHINSLELGDSAVYFCASSQGGRGGQPQHFGDGTRLSIL.

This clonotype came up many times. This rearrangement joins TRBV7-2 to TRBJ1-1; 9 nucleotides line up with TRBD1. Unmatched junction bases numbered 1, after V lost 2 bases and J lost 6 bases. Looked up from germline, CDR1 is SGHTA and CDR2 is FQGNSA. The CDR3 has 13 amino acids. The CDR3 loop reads CASSLRQGAEAFF. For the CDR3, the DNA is TGTGCCAGCAGCTTAAGACAGGGGGCTGAAGCTTTCTTT.

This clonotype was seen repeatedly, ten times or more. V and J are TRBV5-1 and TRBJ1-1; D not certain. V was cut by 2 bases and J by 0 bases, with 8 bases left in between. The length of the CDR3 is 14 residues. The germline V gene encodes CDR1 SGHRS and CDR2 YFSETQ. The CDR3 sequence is CASSFLDMNTEAFF. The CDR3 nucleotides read TGCGCCAGCAGCTTCCTAGATATGAACACTGAAGCTTTCTTT.

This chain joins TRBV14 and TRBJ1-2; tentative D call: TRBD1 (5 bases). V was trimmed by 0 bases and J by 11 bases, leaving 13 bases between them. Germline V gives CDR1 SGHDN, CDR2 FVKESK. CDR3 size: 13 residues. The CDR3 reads CASSQDLAGRYTF. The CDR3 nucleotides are TGTGCCAGCAGCCAAGACTTGGCAGGGCGATACACCTTC.

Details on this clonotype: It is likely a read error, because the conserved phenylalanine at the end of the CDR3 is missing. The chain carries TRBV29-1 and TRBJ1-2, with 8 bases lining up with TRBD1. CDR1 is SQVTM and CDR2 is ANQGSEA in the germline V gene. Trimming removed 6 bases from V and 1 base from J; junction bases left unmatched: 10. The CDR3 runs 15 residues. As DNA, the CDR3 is TGCAGCGTGTGGGGACAGGATCCTAATAACTATGGCTACACCCTC. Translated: CSVWGQDPNNYGYTL.

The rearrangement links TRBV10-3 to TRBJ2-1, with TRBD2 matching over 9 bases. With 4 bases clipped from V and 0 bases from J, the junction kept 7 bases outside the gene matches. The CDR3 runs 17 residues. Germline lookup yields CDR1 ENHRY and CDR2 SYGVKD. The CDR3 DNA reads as TGTGCCATCAGTGGAGCGGGGGGCGATAGCTCCTACAATGAGCAGTTCTTC. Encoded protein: CAISGAGGDSSYNEQFF.

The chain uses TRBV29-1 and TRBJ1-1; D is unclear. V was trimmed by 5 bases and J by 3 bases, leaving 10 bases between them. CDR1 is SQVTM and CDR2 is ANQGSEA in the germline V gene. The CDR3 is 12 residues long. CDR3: CSVIRMDTEAFF. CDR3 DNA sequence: TGCAGCGTTATCCGGATGGACACTGAAGCTTTCTTT.

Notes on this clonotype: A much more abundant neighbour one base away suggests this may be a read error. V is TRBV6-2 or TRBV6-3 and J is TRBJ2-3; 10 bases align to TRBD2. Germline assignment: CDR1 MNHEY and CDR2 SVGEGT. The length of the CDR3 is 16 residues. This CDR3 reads CASSFPSGGGTGTQYF. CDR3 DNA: TGTGCCAGCAGCTTCCCAAGCGGGGGGGGCACAGGTACGCAGTATTTT.

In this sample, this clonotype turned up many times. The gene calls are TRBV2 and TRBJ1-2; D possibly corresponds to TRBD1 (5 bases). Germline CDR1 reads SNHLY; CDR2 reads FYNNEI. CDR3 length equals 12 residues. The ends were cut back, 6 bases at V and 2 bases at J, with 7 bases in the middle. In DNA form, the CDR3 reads TGTGCCAGCAGACAGGAAAACTATGGCTACACCTTC. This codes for CASRQENYGYTF.

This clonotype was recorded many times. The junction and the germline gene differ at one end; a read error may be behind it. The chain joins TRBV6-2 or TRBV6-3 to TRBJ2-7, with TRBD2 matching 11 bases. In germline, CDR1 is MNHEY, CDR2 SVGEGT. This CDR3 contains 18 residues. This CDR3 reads CASSYSLLAGVSSYEQYF. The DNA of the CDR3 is TGTGCCAGCAGCTACTCCTTACTAGCGGGGGTGAGCTCCTACGAGCAGTACTTC.

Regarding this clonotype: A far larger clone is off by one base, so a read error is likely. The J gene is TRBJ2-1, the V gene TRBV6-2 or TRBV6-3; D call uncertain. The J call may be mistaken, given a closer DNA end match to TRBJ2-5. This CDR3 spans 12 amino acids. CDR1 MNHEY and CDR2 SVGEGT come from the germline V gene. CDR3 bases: TGTGCCAGCAGTTGGGGTCAAGGGACCCAGTACTTC. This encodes CASSWGQGTQYF.

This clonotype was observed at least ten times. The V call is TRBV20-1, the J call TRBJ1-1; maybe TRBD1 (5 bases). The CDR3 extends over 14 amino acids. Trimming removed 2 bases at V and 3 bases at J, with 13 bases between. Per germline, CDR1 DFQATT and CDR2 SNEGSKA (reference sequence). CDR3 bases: TGCAGTGCTAGAAAAGTGGGGGTGGACACTGAAGCTTTCTTT. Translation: CSARKVGVDTEAFF.

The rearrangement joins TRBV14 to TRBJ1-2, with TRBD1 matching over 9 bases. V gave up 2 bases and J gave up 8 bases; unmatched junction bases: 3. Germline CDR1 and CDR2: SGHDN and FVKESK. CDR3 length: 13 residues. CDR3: CASSQTGGGGYTF. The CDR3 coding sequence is TGTGCCAGCAGCCAAACAGGGGGCGGAGGCTACACCTTC.

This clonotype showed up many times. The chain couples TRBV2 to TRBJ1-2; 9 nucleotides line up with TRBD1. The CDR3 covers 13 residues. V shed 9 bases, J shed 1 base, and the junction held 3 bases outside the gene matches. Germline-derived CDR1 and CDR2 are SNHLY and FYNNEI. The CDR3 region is CASEDRGNYGYTF. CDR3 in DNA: TGTGCCAGTGAGGACAGGGGTAACTATGGCTACACCTTC.

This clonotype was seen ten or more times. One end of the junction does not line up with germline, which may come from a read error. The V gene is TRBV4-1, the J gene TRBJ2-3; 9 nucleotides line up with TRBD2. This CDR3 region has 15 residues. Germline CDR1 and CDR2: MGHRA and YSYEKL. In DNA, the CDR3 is TGTGCCAGCAGCCAACTGACTAGCGGAGCAGATACGCAGTATTTT. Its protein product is CASSQLTSGADTQYF.

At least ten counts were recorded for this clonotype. In DNA form, the CDR3 reads TGTGCCAGCAGTTTCTTCACCGGGGAGCTGTTTTTT. Translation: CASSFFTGELFF. This sequence joins TRBV12-3 or TRBV12-4 and TRBJ2-2; D not resolved. This CDR3 has 12 amino acids. Trimming took 3 bases from V and 4 from J, leaving 3 bases between them.

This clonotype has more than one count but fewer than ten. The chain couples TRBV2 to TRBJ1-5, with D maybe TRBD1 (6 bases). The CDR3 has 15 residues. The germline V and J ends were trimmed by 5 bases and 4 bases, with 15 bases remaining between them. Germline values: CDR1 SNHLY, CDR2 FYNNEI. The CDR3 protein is CASSPWTAVNQPQHF. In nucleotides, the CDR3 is TGTGCCAGCAGTCCTTGGACAGCCGTTAATCAGCCCCAGCATTTT.

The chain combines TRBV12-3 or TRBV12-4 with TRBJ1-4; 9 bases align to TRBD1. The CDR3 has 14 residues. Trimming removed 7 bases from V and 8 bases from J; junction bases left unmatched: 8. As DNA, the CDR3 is TGTGCCAGCACCATGACAGGGGGAGAAGAAAAACTGTTTTTT. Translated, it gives CASTMTGGEEKLFF.

CDR3 sequence (DNA): TGTGCCAGCAGCTCGTCTGTGAACACCGGGGAGCTGTTTTTT. The encoded protein is CASSSSVNTGELFF. The chain recombines TRBV7-3 with TRBJ2-2; D remains unclear. Germline CDR1 reads SGHTA; CDR2 reads FQGTGA. V was clipped by 4 bases and J by 1 base, with 7 bases between them. The CDR3 totals 14 residues.

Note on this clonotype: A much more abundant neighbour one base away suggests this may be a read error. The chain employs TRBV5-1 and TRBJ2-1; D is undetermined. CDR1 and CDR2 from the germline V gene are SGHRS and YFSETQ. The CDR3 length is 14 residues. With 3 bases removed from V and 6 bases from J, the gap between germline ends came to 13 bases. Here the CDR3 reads CASSWPTTLNEQFF. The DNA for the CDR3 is TGCGCCAGCAGCTGGCCCACTACCCTCAATGAGCAGTTCTTC.

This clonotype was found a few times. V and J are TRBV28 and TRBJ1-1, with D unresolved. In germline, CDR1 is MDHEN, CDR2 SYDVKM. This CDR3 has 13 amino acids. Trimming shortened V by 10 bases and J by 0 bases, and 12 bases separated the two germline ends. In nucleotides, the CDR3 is TGTGCCACGGCAACTCAGGTGAACACTGAAGCTTTCTTT. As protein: CATATQVNTEAFF.

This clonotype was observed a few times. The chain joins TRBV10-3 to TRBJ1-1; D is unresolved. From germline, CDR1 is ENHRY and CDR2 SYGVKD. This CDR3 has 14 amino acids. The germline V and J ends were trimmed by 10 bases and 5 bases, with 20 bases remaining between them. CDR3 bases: TGTGCCAGTCAGAGCCCAATCCAAGGGACTGAAGCTTTCTTT. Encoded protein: CASQSPIQGTEAFF.

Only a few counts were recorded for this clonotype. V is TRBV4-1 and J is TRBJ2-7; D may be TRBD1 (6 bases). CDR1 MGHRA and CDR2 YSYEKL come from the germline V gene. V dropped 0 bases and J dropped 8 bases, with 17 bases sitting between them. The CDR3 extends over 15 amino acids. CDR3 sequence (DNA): TGCGCCAGCAGCCAAGAATCCTCGGCAGGGGACAAGCAGTACTTC. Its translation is CASSQESSAGDKQYF.

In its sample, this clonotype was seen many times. CDR3 in amino acids: CASSLGRVQPQHF. DNA of the CDR3: TGTGCCAGCAGTTTGGGCAGGGTTCAGCCCCAGCATTTT. V gene TRBV11-2 combines with J gene TRBJ1-5, with D possibly matching TRBD1 (5 bases). Germline V gene sequence: CDR1 SGHAT, CDR2 FQNNGV. The CDR3 extends over 13 amino acids. Trimming removed 6 bases from V and 6 bases from J, with 12 bases in between.

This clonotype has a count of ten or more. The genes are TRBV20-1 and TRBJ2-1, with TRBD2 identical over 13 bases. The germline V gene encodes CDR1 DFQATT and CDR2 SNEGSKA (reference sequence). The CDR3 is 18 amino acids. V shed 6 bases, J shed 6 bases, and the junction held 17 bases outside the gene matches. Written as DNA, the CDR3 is TGCAGTGCCTCTATTCGGACTAGCGGGGGACCTACGGGCAATGAGCAGTTCTTC. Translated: CSASIRTSGGPTGNEQFF.